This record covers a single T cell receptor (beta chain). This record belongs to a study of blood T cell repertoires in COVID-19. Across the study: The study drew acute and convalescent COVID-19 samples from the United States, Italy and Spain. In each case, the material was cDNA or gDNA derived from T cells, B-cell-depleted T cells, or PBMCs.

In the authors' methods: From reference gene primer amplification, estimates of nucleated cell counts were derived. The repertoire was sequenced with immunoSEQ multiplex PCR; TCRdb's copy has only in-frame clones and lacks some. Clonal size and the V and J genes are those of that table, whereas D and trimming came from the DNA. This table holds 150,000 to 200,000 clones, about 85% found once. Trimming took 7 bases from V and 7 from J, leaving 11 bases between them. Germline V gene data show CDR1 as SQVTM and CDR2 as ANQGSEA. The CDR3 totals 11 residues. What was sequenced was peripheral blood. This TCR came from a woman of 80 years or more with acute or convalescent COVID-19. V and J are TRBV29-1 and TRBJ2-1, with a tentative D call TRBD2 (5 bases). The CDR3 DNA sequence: TGCAGCGCTCGTGGACTTAATGAGCAGTTCTTC. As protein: CSARGLNEQFF.